The TCR beta chain under discussion was sequenced for a study of blood T cells in healthy people across ages. Overall study: With template switching, about one barcoded beta molecule was captured per two T cells.

Findings and limits, study-wide: It was the long-lived donors that had more naive CD4+ cells and higher diversity than aged donors. PBMCs left unsorted prevented a conclusive naive versus antigen-experienced comparison.

CDR3 length: 15 residues. The V and J ends lost 0 bases and 7 bases respectively, with 13 bases between them. Germline CDR1 SGHTA, CDR2 FQGNSA. Alongside a J-beta primer mix, a sample-barcoded 5' primer served in a second PCR lasting about 7 to 12 cycles. TCRdb processed the 5' RACE reads anew with MiXCR; each CDR3 protein has one entry. The sample yields nearly 1 million distinct CDR3 sequences, roughly 51% seen once. Total RNA, at least 6 micrograms per sample, came from PBMCs. Concerning this clonotype: Its target is not known.

The specimen sequenced was blood. This rearrangement joins TRBV7-2 to TRBJ2-1; D gene unclear. This clonotype was obtained from a woman aged 55-70 years in good health. The CDR3 here is CASSLASSPRNEQFF. CDR3 DNA: TGTGCCAGCAGCTTAGCCAGCAGCCCGAGGAATGAGCAGTTCTTC.